These 30 T cell receptor beta chains share one sample of origin, sequenced in a study of a mutant IDH1 vaccine in newly diagnosed glioma. Noted time point: week 35, safety follow-up. In every dose of vaccine, 300 ug of mutant IDH1 20-mer peptide was given alongside topical imiquimod. No cognate antigen is known for these TCRs. Method: immunoSEQ multiplex PCR; TCRdb's copy keeps in-frame clones and lacks some. This table has tens of thousands of clones, roughly 92% appearing once. The input for sequencing was PBMCs, taken from a glioma patient whose treatment included an IDH1 peptide vaccine. These receptor sequences come from a man between 45 and 60 years old with glioma.

For the CDR3, the DNA is TGTGCCAGCAGTGAAAGTCACTATGGCTACACCTTC. This sequence encodes CASSESHYGYTF. The gene calls are TRBV2 and TRBJ1-2, with D unresolved. The germline V and J ends were trimmed by 2 bases and 3 bases, with 4 bases remaining between them. The CDR3 extends over 12 amino acids. CDR1 and CDR2 (germline): SNHLY, FYNNEI.

The V call is TRBV30, the J call TRBJ2-7; tentative D call: TRBD1 (6 bases). This CDR3 has 13 amino acids. The germline V gene has CDR1 GTSNPN and CDR2 SVGIG (reference sequence). Trimming pared 3 bases from V and 5 bases from J, leaving 14 bases between. CDR3 residues: CAWSSRTAHEQYF. The CDR3 bases are TGTGCCTGGAGCTCGCGGACAGCGCACGAGCAGTACTTC.

This sequence joins TRBV9 and TRBJ2-1; no firm D call. The CDR3 loop spans 13 amino acids. CDR1 is SGDLS, CDR2 YYNGEE, per germline. The V end lost 1 base, the J end lost 8 bases, and 10 bases lay between the germline ends. The CDR3 DNA is TGTGCCAGCAGCGTATGGGAAGGCGATGAGCAGTTCTTC. Translation: CASSVWEGDEQFF.

This clone was detected only once. The chain carries TRBV29-1 and TRBJ2-7, with a possible D match to TRBD2 (7 bases). The CDR3 runs 13 residues. Germline CDR1 SQVTM, CDR2 ANQGSEA. Trimming removed 1 base at V and 6 bases at J, with 13 bases between. The CDR3 sequence is CSVEVGGRAEQYF. Here the CDR3 DNA reads TGCAGCGTTGAAGTCGGGGGGCGGGCCGAGCAGTACTTC.

This sequence joins TRBV11-2 and TRBJ2-3; 8 positions match TRBD1. Per the germline V gene, CDR1 is SGHAT and CDR2 is FQNNGV. The ends lost 4 bases at V and 0 bases at J; junction bases unmatched: 12. The CDR3 spans 18 residues. CDR3 in amino acids: CASSSPYRTGISTDTQYF. CDR3 nucleotide sequence: TGTGCCAGCAGCTCACCTTATAGGACAGGGATAAGCACAGATACGCAGTATTTT.

This chain joins TRBV27 and TRBJ2-3, with D unresolved. Trimming shortened V by 1 base and J by 6 bases, and 8 bases separated the two germline ends. Germline V gene data show CDR1 as MNHEY and CDR2 as SMNVEV (reference sequence). The CDR3 runs 13 residues. DNA for the CDR3: TGTGCCAGCAGTTTATTCCCCTCGGATACGCAGTATTTT. Translated, it gives CASSLFPSDTQYF.

The J gene is TRBJ2-7, the V gene TRBV28; 11 bases agree with TRBD1. With V trimmed by 6 bases and J by 2 bases, 6 bases remained unmatched. CDR1 is MDHEN and CDR2 is SYDVKM in the germline V gene. The CDR3 loop spans 15 amino acids. CDR3 sequence: CASRFRDRGAYEQYF. CDR3 coding DNA: TGTGCCAGCAGATTCCGGGACAGGGGGGCCTACGAGCAGTACTTC.

The V call is TRBV29-1, the J call TRBJ2-5; 10 bases map to TRBD1. The V and J ends lost 7 bases and 11 bases, in that order; junction bases with no gene match: 13. The CDR3 sequence is 13 residues long. Germline V gene sequence: CDR1 SQVTM, CDR2 ANQGSEA. The chain's CDR3 is CSAKTGGTREQYF. The DNA of the CDR3 is TGCAGCGCAAAGACAGGGGGCACACGGGAGCAGTACTTC.

The chain carries TRBV9 and TRBJ2-5, with 8 nucleotides matching TRBD2. Unmatched junction bases numbered 5, after V lost 3 bases and J lost 4 bases. This CDR3 is 14 amino acids long. Germline V gene data show CDR1 as SGDLS and CDR2 as YYNGEE. The CDR3 reads CASSAGRVGETQYF. CDR3 sequence (DNA): TGTGCCAGCAGCGCCGGGAGGGTAGGAGAGACCCAGTACTTC.

The V call is TRBV19, the J call TRBJ1-1, with a tentative D call TRBD1 (6 bases). CDR1 LNHDA and CDR2 SQIVND come from the germline V gene (reference sequence). This CDR3 has 12 amino acids. V was clipped by 9 bases and J by 11 bases, with 19 bases between them. The CDR3 is CASTARQGRAFF. The DNA for the CDR3 is TGTGCCAGCACAGCTCGCCAGGGGCGGGCTTTCTTT.

The gene calls are TRBV5-4 and TRBJ1-3; D is possibly TRBD1 (5 bases). Germline V gives CDR1 SGHNT, CDR2 YYREEE (reference sequence). V lost 4 bases, J lost 0 bases, and 14 bases lay in between. This CDR3 has 16 amino acids. The CDR3 protein is CASSLAGDLSGNTIYF. The CDR3 nucleotides read TGTGCCAGCAGCCTGGCCGGGGACCTCTCTGGAAACACCATATATTTT.

This chain links TRBV7-9 with TRBJ2-7, with 10 bases matching TRBD2. V was clipped by 5 bases and J by 6 bases; unmatched bases: 4. Germline V gene sequence: CDR1 SEHNR, CDR2 FQNEAQ (reference sequence). The CDR3 spans 13 residues. The CDR3 DNA is TGTGCCAGCAGCGGCCCTAGCGGGAGCGAGCAGTACTTC. Its protein product is CASSGPSGSEQYF.

V gene TRBV19 combines with J gene TRBJ2-1; no reliable D call. Trimming pared 7 bases from V and 0 bases from J, leaving 13 bases between. CDR3 length: 15 amino acids. Germline CDR1 and CDR2: LNHDA and SQIVND (reference sequence). The CDR3 region is CASTGIAGSYNEQFF. The CDR3 DNA reads TGTGCCAGTACCGGAATTGCCGGCTCCTACAATGAGCAGTTCTTC.

This clone was observed a few times. The V call is TRBV19, the J call TRBJ2-7; D possibly matches TRBD1 or TRBD2 (5 bases each). The CDR3 is made up of 15 amino acids. The germline CDR1 and CDR2 sequences are LNHDA and SQIVND (reference sequence). With 5 bases removed from V and 2 bases from J, the gap between germline ends came to 16 bases. The CDR3 DNA reads as TGTGCCAGTAGTCTGGGACCCTTTGGAGCCTACGAGCAGTACTTC. It encodes CASSLGPFGAYEQYF.

This chain uses TRBV2 with TRBJ2-7; 10 bases map to TRBD2. Germline CDR1 is SNHLY and CDR2 is FYNNEI. The CDR3 spans 14 residues. V shed 5 bases, J shed 3 bases, and the junction held 4 bases outside the gene matches. CDR3 nucleotides: TGTGCCAGCAGTCGACTAGCGGGCGTCTACGAGCAGTACTTC. Its protein is CASSRLAGVYEQYF.

With regard to this clone: Other DNA sequences in this sample translate to the same CDR3. The rearrangement joins TRBV6-1 to TRBJ2-6, with D possibly matching TRBD1 (6 bases). Trimming removed 6 bases from V and 1 base from J, with 10 bases in between. CDR3 size: 15 residues. In germline, CDR1 is MNHNS, CDR2 SASEGT. Here the CDR3 DNA reads TGTGCCAGCAGGACAGGAGGATCTGGGGCCAACGTCCTGACTTTC. It is translated as CASRTGGSGANVLTF.

V and J are TRBV2 and TRBJ1-5; D gene unclear. Germline V gives CDR1 SNHLY, CDR2 FYNNEI. There are 14 residues in the CDR3. V was trimmed by 7 bases and J by 1 base, leaving 11 bases between them. The CDR3 region has the DNA TGTGCCAGCATGCCCGACACCAGCAATCAGCCCCAGCATTTT. This sequence encodes CASMPDTSNQPQHF.

This chain connects TRBV7-9 to TRBJ2-3; 15 bases line up with TRBD2. CDR1 and CDR2 (germline): SEHNR, FQNEAQ (reference sequence). The CDR3 length is 16 residues. V lost 4 bases to trimming and J lost 4 bases; unmatched junction nucleotides: 3. The CDR3 nucleotides read TGTGCCAGCAGCTCCCGGACTAGCGGGGGGGCAGATACGCAGTATTTT. This encodes CASSSRTSGGADTQYF.

The chain uses TRBV5-3 and TRBJ2-7; 8 nucleotides line up with TRBD2. TRBV5-3 is known as an ORF, though its function is uncertain. Losses at the gene ends were 9 bases for V and 4 bases for J; bases not matched to a gene: 18. This CDR3 has 16 amino acids. The CDR3 bases are TGTGCCAAGTCGGTCGGGGGGGCTGGATCTTATTACGAGCAGTACTTC. Translated, it gives CAKSVGGAGSYYEQYF.

This chain joins TRBV10-3 and TRBJ2-7; 8 bases map to TRBD1. Per the germline V gene, CDR1 is ENHRY and CDR2 is SYGVKD. The CDR3 length is 16 residues. V lost 0 bases, J lost 4 bases, and 8 bases stayed unmatched. The CDR3 bases are TGTGCCATCAGTGAGTCAGCCCAGGGGGCTCTGTACGAGCAGTACTTC. This sequence encodes CAISESAQGALYEQYF.

This chain connects TRBV4-2 to TRBJ2-3, with TRBD2 identical over 10 bases. CDR1 and CDR2 from the germline V gene are LGHNA and YNFKEQ. The CDR3 sequence is 16 residues long. The V gene end was trimmed by 0 bases and the J gene end by 4 bases; junction bases not matched to a gene: 4. CDR3 residues: CASSQDLTSGSDTQYF. The CDR3 nucleotides read TGTGCCAGCAGCCAAGATCTGACTAGCGGGTCAGATACGCAGTATTTT.

CDR3 region: CATTEEGRGSEKLFF. Written as DNA, the CDR3 is TGTGCCACCACAGAGGAGGGCAGGGGCTCTGAAAAACTGTTTTTT. The rearrangement joins TRBV2 to TRBJ1-4; D perhaps matches TRBD1 (6 bases). Trimming shortened V by 10 bases and J by 7 bases, and 22 bases separated the two germline ends. This CDR3 has 15 amino acids. The V gene's germline CDR1 is SNHLY and CDR2 FYNNEI.

The gene calls are TRBV27 and TRBJ2-1; D remains ambiguous. CDR1 and CDR2 from the germline V gene are MNHEY and SMNVEV (reference sequence). The CDR3 sequence is 11 residues long. Trimming took 6 bases from V and 9 from J, leaving 9 bases between them. Here the CDR3 DNA reads TGTGCCAGCAGCTCGGCGATTGAGCAGTTCTTC. Translation: CASSSAIEQFF.

V and J are TRBV2 and TRBJ2-7; D is perhaps TRBD1 (6 bases). Trimming stripped 7 bases from V and 13 bases from J, with 23 bases between. Per the germline V gene, CDR1 is SNHLY and CDR2 is FYNNEI. The CDR3 sequence is 13 residues long. Written as DNA, the CDR3 is TGTGCCAGCAAGGGCTGGGACACCCATCCGGAATACTTC. Its translation is CASKGWDTHPEYF.

V usage is TRBV10-3 and J usage is TRBJ2-5; D is possibly TRBD1 or TRBD2 (5 bases each). Trimming removed 4 bases from V and 5 bases from J, with 14 bases in between. Germline CDR1 ENHRY, CDR2 SYGVKD. The CDR3 sequence is 14 residues long. This CDR3 reads CAISVRDGRETQYF. The DNA for the CDR3 is TGTGCCATCAGTGTCCGGGACGGCAGGGAGACCCAGTACTTC.

The rearrangement joins TRBV29-1 to TRBJ1-2; 11 bases are shared with TRBD1. V was clipped by 4 bases and J by 10 bases; unmatched bases: 8. CDR3 size: 13 residues. Germline V gene lookup returns CDR1 SQVTM and CDR2 ANQGSEA. In DNA, the CDR3 is TGCAGCGTTGCCCCACGGACAGGGGGCTTCTACACCTTC. This encodes CSVAPRTGGFYTF. Combining the CDR3 with reference TRBV29-1 and TRBJ1-2 gives the whole variable domain SAVISQKPSRDICQRGTSLTIQCQVDSQVTMMFWYRQQPGQSLTLIATANQGSEATYESGFVIDKFPISRPNLTFSTLTVSNMSPEDSSIYLCSVAPRTGGFYTFGSGTRLTVV.

The rearrangement uses TRBV18 and TRBJ2-7; the D gene is possibly TRBD1 (6 bases). The germline V gene has CDR1 KGHSH and CDR2 LQKENI. The CDR3 runs to 19 residues. V gave up 3 bases and J gave up 6 bases, with 30 bases separating them. The CDR3, as DNA: TGTGCCAGCTCACCGTTAGGGCTTTCGGGAACAGGGCCCCCGGGCGAGCAGTACTTC. Its protein is CASSPLGLSGTGPPGEQYF.

This clone was seen once. J is TRBJ1-1 and V is TRBV9; D call uncertain. Germline lookup yields CDR1 SGDLS and CDR2 YYNGEE. Trimming left V 0 bases short and J 3 bases short, with 9 bases between. The CDR3 runs 14 residues. The CDR3 nucleotides are TGTGCCAGCAGCGTAGCCGACAAATACACTGAAGCTTTCTTT. Translating it yields CASSVADKYTEAFF.

This clone was found once. The V and J genes are TRBV6-4 and TRBJ2-7; D not resolved. V lost 7 bases, J lost 6 bases, and 7 bases lay in between. This CDR3 region has 10 residues. Looked up from germline, CDR1 is MRHNA and CDR2 is SNTAGT. The CDR3 region is CASNTSEQYF. DNA of the CDR3: TGTGCCAGCAATACATCCGAGCAGTACTTC.

The rearrangement joins TRBV4-2 to TRBJ2-7; 9 bases are a match to TRBD2. The CDR3 contains 15 residues. V dropped 0 bases and J dropped 2; count of bases not matched to a gene: 2. Germline V gives CDR1 LGHNA, CDR2 YNFKEQ. CDR3 region: CASSQDGGGAYEQYF. The CDR3 DNA sequence: TGTGCCAGCAGCCAAGATGGCGGGGGGGCCTACGAGCAGTACTTC.